This is a list of T cell receptor beta chains from one sample in a study of memory CD4+ T cells and cytomegalovirus serostatus. Here immunoSEQ multiplex PCR was the method, and the copy in TCRdb shows in-frame clones only, minus some. The sample lists 55,000 to 65,000 clones, 82% occurring once. The sequencing sample was made of memory CD4+ T cells from blood. The receptors stem from an adult in good health and CMV-seronegative. CDR3s include the opening cysteine and the closing phenylalanine or tryptophan. Fields, in order: D gene, clone size, J gene, V gene, CDR3 protein, CDR3 DNA. The D gene is left open where the match is weak. Clone size is not always given. Where it is, it says once, few, many or a class for expanded clones.

TRBD1 | - | TRBJ2-7 | TRBV4-1 | CASSQEAQGSYEQYF | TGCGCCAGCAGCCAAGAGGCACAGGGGTCCTACGAGCAGTACTTC
TRBD1 | - | TRBJ1-1 | TRBV7-2 | CASSGGGQGRGAFF | TGTGCCAGCAGCGGGGGAGGACAGGGGCGCGGAGCTTTCTTT
- | - | TRBJ1-2 | TRBV5-1 | CASSPRDIGYGYTF | TGCGCCAGCAGCCCACGGGACATAGGCTATGGCTACACCTTC
- | few | TRBJ1-2 | TRBV30 | CAWRGTIMRGFYGYTF | TGTGCCTGGAGGGGGACGATCATGAGGGGGTTCTATGGCTACACCTTC
TRBD1 | - | TRBJ1-5 | TRBV6-6 | CASSSSQGAGQPQHF | TGTGCCAGCAGTTCGTCCCAGGGGGCAGGGCAGCCCCAGCATTTT
- | - | TRBJ2-7 | TRBV14 | CASSPGWGKSRAYEQYF | TGTGCCAGCAGCCCGGGTTGGGGTAAATCTAGGGCCTACGAGCAGTACTTC
- | - | TRBJ2-1 | TRBV6-5 | CASSKELRGLEQFF | TGTGCCAGCTCTAAGGAGCTCAGGGGCCTCGAGCAGTTCTTC
- | medium-sized | TRBJ1-5 | TRBV4-1 | CASSQDPPGSFSNQPQHF | TGCGCCAGCAGCCAAGATCCCCCCGGCAGCTTTAGCAATCAGCCCCAGCATTTT
- | - | TRBJ1-3 | TRBV5-1 | CASSLSGGSNTIYF | TGCGCCAGCAGCTTGTCCGGGGGTAGTAACACCATATATTTT
TRBD2 | - | TRBJ2-1 | TRBV30 | CAWSVSRGGGANEQFF | TGTGCCTGGAGTGTAAGTCGTGGCGGGGGGGCCAATGAGCAGTTCTTC
- | - | TRBJ1-1 | TRBV6-6 | CASSRSSGTAIEAFF | TGTGCCAGCAGTCGTTCTTCCGGGACGGCGATTGAAGCTTTCTTT
- | - | TRBJ2-6 | TRBV1 | CTSSWFSLQSRANVLTF | TGCACCAGCAGTTGGTTCAGTTTACAAAGTCGGGCCAACGTCCTGACTTTC
TRBD1 | - | TRBJ1-3 | TRBV4-3 | CASSLLGQGAGNTIYF | TGCGCCAGCAGCCTTCTAGGACAGGGGGCTGGAAACACCATATATTTT
TRBD1 | - | TRBJ2-7 | TRBV6-1 | CASTQANRGLGEQYF | TGTGCCAGCACCCAAGCGAACAGGGGGCTTGGCGAGCAGTACTTC
- | - | TRBJ1-1 | TRBV6-1 | CASTQMGNTEAFF | TGTGCCAGCACCCAAATGGGGAACACTGAAGCTTTCTTT
TRBD2 | once | TRBJ2-5 | TRBV9 | CASSSGAASGGAGETQYF | TGTGCCAGCAGCTCCGGGGCGGCTAGCGGGGGGGCCGGGGAGACCCAGTACTTC
TRBD1 | - | TRBJ2-1 | TRBV5-1 | CASTPGQGRGEQFF | TGCGCCAGCACCCCGGGACAGGGTCGGGGAGAGCAGTTCTTC
- | - | TRBJ1-1 | TRBV4-1 | CASSQVLGANTEAFF | TGCGCCAGCAGCCAAGTTTTGGGAGCTAACACTGAAGCTTTCTTT
- | - | TRBJ1-1 | TRBV28 | CASSFIGSGSGLNTEAFF | TGTGCCAGCAGTTTTATTGGCAGCGGGTCGGGCTTGAACACTGAAGCTTTCTTT
- | - | TRBJ1-4 | TRBV9 | CASSVGGDSNSGKLFF | TGTGCCAGCAGCGTAGGCGGGGACTCAAACTCGGGGAAACTGTTTTTT
TRBD2 | - | TRBJ2-1 | TRBV7-2 | CASSFFLAGGFRSYNEQFF | TGTGCCAGCAGCTTTTTCCTAGCGGGGGGATTCCGCTCCTACAATGAGCAGTTCTTC
TRBD2 | - | TRBJ2-3 | TRBV4-3 | CASSQGRGGTTDTQYF | TGCGCCAGCAGCCAAGGGCGGGGGGGGACGACAGATACGCAGTATTTT
- | - | TRBJ1-1 | TRBV5-6 | CASSLVGPRTEAFF | TGTGCCAGCAGCTTGGTGGGGCCCCGCACTGAAGCTTTCTTT